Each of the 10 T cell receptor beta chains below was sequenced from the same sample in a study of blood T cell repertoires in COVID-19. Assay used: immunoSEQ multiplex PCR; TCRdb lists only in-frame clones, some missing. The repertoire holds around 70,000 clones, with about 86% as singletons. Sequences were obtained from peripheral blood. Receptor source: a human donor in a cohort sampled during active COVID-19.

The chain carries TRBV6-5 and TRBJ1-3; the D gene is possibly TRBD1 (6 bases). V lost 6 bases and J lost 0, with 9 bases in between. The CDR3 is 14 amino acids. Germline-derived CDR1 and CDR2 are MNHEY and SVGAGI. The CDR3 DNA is TGTGCCAGCAGGGACAGCTACTCTGGAAACACCATATATTTT. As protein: CASRDSYSGNTIYF.

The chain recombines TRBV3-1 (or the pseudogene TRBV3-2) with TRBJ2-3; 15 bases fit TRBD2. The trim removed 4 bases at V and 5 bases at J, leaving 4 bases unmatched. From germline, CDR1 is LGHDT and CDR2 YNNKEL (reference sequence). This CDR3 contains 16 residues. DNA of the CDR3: TGTGCCAGCAGCCTTAGGACTAGCGGGGGGGGAGATACGCAGTATTTT. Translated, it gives CASSLRTSGGGDTQYF.

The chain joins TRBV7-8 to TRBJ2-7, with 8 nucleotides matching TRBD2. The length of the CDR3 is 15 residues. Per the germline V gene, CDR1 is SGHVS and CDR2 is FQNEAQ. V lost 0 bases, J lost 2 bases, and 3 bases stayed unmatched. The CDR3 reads CASSLAGTRTYEQYF. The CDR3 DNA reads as TGTGCCAGCAGCTTAGCCGGGACTAGGACCTACGAGCAGTACTTC.

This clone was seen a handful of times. The CDR3 sequence: CAMRGASGNTIYF. Here the CDR3 DNA reads TGTGCCATGCGCGGGGCCTCTGGAAACACCATATATTTT. The J gene is TRBJ1-3, the V gene TRBV10-3; D is possibly TRBD1 (5 bases). V lost 9 bases and J 0 bases, leaving 9 bases between the germline ends. Per the germline V gene, CDR1 is ENHRY and CDR2 is SYGVKD. CDR3 length: 13 residues.

CDR3 in amino acids: CASSKWGREKNTEAFF. CDR3 sequence (DNA): TGTGCCAGCAGCAAATGGGGGAGGGAGAAGAACACTGAAGCTTTCTTT. V gene TRBV21-1 combines with J gene TRBJ1-1. TRBV21-1 is a listed pseudogene. CDR3 length: 16 residues.

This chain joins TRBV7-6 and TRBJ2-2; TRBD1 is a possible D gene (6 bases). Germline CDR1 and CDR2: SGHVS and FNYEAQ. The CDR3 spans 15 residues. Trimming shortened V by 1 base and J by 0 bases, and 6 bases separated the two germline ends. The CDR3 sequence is CASSLGQANTGELFF. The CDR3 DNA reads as TGTGCCAGCAGCTTAGGACAGGCGAACACCGGGGAGCTGTTTTTT.

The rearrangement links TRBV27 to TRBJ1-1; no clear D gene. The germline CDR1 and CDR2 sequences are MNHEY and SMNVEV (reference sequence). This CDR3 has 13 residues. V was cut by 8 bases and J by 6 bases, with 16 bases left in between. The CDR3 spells CASRGLGRAEAFF. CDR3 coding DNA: TGTGCCAGCCGGGGTCTTGGGAGGGCTGAAGCTTTCTTT.

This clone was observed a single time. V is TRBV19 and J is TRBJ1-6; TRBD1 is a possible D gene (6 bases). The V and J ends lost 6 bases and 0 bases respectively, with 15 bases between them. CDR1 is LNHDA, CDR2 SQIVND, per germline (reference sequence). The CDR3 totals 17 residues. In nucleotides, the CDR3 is TGTGCCAGTAGCGCCGCGGGGGCGAGCTCCTATAATTCACCCCTCCACTTT. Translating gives CASSAAGASSYNSPLHF.

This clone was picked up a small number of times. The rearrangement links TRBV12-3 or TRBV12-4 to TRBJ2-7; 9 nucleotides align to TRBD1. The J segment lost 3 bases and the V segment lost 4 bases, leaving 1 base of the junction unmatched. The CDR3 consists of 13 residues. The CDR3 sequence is CASSSGQGYEQYF. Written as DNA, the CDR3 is TGTGCCAGCAGTTCGGGACAGGGCTACGAGCAGTACTTC.

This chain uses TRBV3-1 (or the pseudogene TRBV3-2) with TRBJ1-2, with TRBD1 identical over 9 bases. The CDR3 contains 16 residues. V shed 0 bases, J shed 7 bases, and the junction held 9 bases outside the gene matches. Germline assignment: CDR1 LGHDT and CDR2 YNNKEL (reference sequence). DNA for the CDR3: TGTGCCAGCAGCCAAGATCTATTAGGGACAGGGCCTGGCTACACCTTC. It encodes CASSQDLLGTGPGYTF.